This T cell receptor beta chain was identified in a study of T cells in localized non-small cell lung cancer. Trimming cost V 7 bases and J 4 bases, with 19 bases left between them. This CDR3 spans 16 amino acids. From germline, CDR1 is SNHLY and CDR2 FYNNEI. TCRdb's copy holds only in-frame clones and misses some; the assay was immunoSEQ multiplex PCR. Altogether 45,000 to 70,000 clones are present, about nine tenths being singletons, with the ten largest covering approximately 5.2%. In its sample, this clone is medium-sized. The sequence came from a woman aged 35 to 70 with stage I lung adenocarcinoma. The genes are TRBV2 and TRBJ1-4, with a weak D call TRBD1 (6 bases). Sequenced here: peripheral blood, sampled before any cancer treatment. The CDR3 DNA is TGTGCCAGCACACCGCGGACAGCTGGTGGTAATGAAAAACTGTTTTTT. It yields the protein CASTPRTAGGNEKLFF.